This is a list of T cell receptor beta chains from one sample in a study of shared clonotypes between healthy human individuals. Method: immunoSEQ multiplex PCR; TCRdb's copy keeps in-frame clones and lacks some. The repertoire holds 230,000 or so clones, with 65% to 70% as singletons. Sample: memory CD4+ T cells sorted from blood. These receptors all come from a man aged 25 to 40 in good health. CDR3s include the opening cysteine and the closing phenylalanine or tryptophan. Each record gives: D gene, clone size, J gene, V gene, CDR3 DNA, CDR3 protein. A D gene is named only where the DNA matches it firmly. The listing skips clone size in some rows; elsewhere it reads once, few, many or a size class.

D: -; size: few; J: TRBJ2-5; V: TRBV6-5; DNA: TGTGCCAGCAGTTCTAGGGTTAGAGAGACCCAGTACTTC; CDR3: CASSSRVRETQYF
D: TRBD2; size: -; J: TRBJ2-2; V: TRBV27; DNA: TGTGCCAGCACCCCTAGCGGGAGATCTACCGGGGAGCTGTTTTTT; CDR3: CASTPSGRSTGELFF
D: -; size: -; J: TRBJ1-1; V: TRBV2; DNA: TGTGCCAGCAAGCCGTCGGGCCGGAACACTGAAGCTTTCTTT; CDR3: CASKPSGRNTEAFF
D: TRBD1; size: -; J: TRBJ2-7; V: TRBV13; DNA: TGTGCCAGCAGCAAGGGACAGGGGGCTTACGAGCAGTACTTC; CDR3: CASSKGQGAYEQYF
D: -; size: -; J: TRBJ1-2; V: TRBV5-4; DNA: TGTGCCAGCAGCTCCGGGGACGGGGACTATGGCTACACCTTC; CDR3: CASSSGDGDYGYTF
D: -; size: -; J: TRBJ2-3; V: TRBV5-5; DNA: TGTGCCAGCAGCTCCGACAGAGAATTTAGCACAGATACGCAGTATTTT; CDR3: CASSSDREFSTDTQYF
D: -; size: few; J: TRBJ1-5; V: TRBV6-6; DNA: TGTGCCAGCACCGCAGGGGAAAGGCCCCAGCATTTT; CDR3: CASTAGERPQHF
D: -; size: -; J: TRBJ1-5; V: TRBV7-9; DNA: TGTGCCAGCAGCCCTATTGGGTCGAGCAATCAGCCCCAGCATTTT; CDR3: CASSPIGSSNQPQHF
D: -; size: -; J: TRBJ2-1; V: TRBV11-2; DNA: TGTGCCAGCAGCTTGGGTAGACTGAATGAGCAGTTCTTC; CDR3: CASSLGRLNEQFF
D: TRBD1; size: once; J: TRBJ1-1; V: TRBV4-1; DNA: TGCGCCAGCAGCCAAGATCGGGGACAGGGTCTGTTCCACACCGAAGCTTTCTTT; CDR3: CASSQDRGQGLFHTEAFF
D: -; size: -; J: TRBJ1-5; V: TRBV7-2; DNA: TGTGCCAGCAGCTTAGCCAGGGAAGGCCAGCCCCAGCATTTT; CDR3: CASSLAREGQPQHF
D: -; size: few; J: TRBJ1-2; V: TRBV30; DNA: TGTGCCTGGAGTCGGCACAGGAGCTATGGCTACACCTTC; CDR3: CAWSRHRSYGYTF
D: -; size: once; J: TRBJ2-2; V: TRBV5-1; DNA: TGCGCCAGCAGAACGGGTTCTTGGGGCCCCGAGGGGGAGCTGTTTTTT; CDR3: CASRTGSWGPEGELFF
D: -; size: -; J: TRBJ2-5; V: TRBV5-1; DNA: TGCGCCAGCAGCCCGCAGGGGGAGACCCAGTACTTC; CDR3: CASSPQGETQYF
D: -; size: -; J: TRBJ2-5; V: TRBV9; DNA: TGTGCCAGCAGCGTAGACCCCTACGGGCCCAAAGGGACCCAGTACTTC; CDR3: CASSVDPYGPKGTQYF
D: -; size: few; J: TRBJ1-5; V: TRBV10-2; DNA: TGCGCCAGCAGCCCCGACAGCAATCAGCCCCAGCATTTT; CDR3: CASSPDSNQPQHF
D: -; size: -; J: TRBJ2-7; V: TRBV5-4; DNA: TGTGCCAGCAGCTTGGTAGGGGCTAGCTCCGAGCAGTACTTC; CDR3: CASSLVGASSEQYF
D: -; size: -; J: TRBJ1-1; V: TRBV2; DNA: TGTGCCAGCAGTGAGGAACAGGGATACACTGAAGCTTTCTTT; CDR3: CASSEEQGYTEAFF